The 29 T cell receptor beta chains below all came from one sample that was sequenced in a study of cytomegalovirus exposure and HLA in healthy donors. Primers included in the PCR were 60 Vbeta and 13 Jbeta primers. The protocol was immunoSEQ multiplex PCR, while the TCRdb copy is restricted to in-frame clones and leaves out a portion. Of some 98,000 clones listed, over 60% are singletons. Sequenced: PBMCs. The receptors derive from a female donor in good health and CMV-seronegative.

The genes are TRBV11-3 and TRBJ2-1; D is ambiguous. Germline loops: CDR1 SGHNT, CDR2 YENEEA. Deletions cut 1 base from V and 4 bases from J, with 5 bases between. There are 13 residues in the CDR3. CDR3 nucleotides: TGTGCCAGCAGCTTAGGACTTTACAATGAGCAGTTCTTC. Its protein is CASSLGLYNEQFF.

The CDR3 DNA follows: TGTGCCAGCAGTCAGGGACTAGCGGTGTACAATGAGCAGTTCTTC. Protein: CASSQGLAVYNEQFF. V is TRBV7-9 and J is TRBJ2-1; TRBD2 matches at 11 bases. With V trimmed by 6 bases and J by 4 bases, 5 bases remained unmatched. The germline V gene encodes CDR1 SEHNR and CDR2 FQNEAQ (reference sequence). There are 15 residues in the CDR3.

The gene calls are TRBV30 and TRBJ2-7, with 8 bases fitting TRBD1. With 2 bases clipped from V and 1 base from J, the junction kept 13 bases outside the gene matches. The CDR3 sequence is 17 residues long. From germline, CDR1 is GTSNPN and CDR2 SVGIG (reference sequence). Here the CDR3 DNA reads TGTGCCTGGAGTATTGACTTCATGACAGGGGTATCCTACGAGCAGTACTTC. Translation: CAWSIDFMTGVSYEQYF.

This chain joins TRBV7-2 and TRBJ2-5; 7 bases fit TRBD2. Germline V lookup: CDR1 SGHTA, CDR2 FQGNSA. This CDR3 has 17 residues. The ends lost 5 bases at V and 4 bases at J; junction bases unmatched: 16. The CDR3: CASSPRGRAAGRETQYF. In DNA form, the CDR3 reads TGTGCCAGCAGCCCTAGGGGTAGGGCAGCGGGGAGAGAGACCCAGTACTTC.

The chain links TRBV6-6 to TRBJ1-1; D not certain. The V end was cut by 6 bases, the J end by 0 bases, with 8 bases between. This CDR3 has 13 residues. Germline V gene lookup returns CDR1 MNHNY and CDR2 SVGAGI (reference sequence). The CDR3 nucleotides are TGTGCCAGCAGGAAGAGCATGAACACTGAAGCTTTCTTT. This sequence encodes CASRKSMNTEAFF.

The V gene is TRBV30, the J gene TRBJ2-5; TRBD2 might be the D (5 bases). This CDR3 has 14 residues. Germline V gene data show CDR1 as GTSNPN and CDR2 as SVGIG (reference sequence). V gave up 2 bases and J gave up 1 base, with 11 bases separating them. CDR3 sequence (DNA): TGTGCCTGGAGTACGCCGGGAATCCAAGAGACCCAGTACTTC. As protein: CAWSTPGIQETQYF.

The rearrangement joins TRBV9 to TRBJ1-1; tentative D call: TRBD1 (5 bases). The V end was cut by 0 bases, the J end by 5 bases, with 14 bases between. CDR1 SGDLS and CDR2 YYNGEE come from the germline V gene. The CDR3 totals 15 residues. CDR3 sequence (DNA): TGTGCCAGCAGCGTAGGGTGGGGGACTGGGACTGAAGCTTTCTTT. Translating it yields CASSVGWGTGTEAFF.

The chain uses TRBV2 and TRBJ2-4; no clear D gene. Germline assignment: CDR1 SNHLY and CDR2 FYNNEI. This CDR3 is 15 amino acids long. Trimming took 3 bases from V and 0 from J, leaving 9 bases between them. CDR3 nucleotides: TGTGCCAGCAGTGACCCCACAGAAGCCAAAAACATTCAGTACTTC. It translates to CASSDPTEAKNIQYF.

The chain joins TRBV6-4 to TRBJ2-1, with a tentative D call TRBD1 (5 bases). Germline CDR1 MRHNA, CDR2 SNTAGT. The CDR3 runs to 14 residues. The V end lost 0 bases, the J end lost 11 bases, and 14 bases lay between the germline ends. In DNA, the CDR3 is TGTGCCAGCAGTGACTCGGTGGACCAGGGTAAGCAGTTCTTC. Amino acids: CASSDSVDQGKQFF.

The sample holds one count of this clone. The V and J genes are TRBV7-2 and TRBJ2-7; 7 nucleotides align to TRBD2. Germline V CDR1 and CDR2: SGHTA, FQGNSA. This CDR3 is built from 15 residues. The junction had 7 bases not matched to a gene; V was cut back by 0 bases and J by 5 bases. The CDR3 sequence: CASSLARTSVDEQYF. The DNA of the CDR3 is TGTGCCAGCAGCTTAGCGCGGACTAGTGTCGACGAGCAGTACTTC. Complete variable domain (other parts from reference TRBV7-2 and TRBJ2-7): GAGVSQSPSNKVTEKGKDVELRCDPISGHTALYWYRQSLGQGLEFLIYFQGNSAPDKSGLPSDRFSAERTGGSVSTLTIQRTQQEDSAVYLCASSLARTSVDEQYFGPGTRLTVT.

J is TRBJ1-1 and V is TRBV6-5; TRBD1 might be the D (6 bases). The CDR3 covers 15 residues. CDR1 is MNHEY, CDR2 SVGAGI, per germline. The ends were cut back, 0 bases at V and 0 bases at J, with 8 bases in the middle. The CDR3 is CASSYSRTVNTEAFF. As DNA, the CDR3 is TGTGCCAGCAGTTACTCGAGGACAGTGAACACTGAAGCTTTCTTT.

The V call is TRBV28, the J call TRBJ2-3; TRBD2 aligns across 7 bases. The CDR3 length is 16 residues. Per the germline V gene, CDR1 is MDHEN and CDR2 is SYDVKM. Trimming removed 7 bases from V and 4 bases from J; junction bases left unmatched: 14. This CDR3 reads CASNPPRGGSPDTQYF. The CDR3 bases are TGTGCCAGCAACCCGCCCCGGGGCGGGAGTCCAGATACGCAGTATTTT.

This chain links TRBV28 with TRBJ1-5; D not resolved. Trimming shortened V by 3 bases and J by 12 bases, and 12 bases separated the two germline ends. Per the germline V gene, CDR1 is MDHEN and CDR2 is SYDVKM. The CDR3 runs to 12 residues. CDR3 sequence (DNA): TGTGCCAGCAGTTTGCCTACGAGTCACCAGCATTTT. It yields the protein CASSLPTSHQHF.

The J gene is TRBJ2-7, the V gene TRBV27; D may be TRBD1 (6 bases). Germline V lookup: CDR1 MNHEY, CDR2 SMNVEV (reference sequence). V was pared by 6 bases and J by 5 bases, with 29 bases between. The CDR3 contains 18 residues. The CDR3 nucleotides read TGTGCCAGCAGCCTTACCGGGACAAGGATCCATGGTGGGAACGAGCAGTACTTC. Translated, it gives CASSLTGTRIHGGNEQYF.

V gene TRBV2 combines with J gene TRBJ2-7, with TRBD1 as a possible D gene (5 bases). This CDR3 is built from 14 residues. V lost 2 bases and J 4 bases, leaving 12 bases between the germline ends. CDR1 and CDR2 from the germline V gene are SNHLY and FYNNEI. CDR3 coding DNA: TGTGCCAGCAGTGAAAGGGGTCACAGTTACGAGCAGTACTTC. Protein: CASSERGHSYEQYF.

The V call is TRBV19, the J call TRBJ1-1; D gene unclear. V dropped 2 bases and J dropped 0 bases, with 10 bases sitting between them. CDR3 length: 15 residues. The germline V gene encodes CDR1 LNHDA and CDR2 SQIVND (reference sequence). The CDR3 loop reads CASSIFPGMNTEAFF. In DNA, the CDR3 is TGTGCCAGTAGTATATTTCCGGGGATGAACACTGAAGCTTTCTTT.

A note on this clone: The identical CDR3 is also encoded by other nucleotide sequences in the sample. The CDR3 sequence: CAWSSSGGYEQYF. The DNA of the CDR3 is TGTGCCTGGAGTTCCTCAGGGGGCTACGAGCAGTACTTC. The V gene is TRBV30, the J gene TRBJ2-7; TRBD1 aligns across 7 bases. Trimming at V came to 2 bases and at J to 3 bases, leaving 4 bases not matched to a gene. The germline CDR1 and CDR2 sequences are GTSNPN and SVGIG (reference sequence). The CDR3 sequence is 13 residues long.

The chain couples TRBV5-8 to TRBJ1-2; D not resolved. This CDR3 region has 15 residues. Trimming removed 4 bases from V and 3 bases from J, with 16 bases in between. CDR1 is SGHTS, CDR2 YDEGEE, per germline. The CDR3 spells CASSDRASGDYGYTF. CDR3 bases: TGTGCCAGCAGCGACCGGGCCTCCGGGGACTATGGCTACACCTTC.

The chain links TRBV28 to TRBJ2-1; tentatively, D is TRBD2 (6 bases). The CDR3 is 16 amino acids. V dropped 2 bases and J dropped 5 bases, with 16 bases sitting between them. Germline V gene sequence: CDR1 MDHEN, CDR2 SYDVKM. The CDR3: CASSLLLATVHNEQFF. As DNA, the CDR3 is TGTGCCAGCAGTTTACTACTAGCCACGGTACACAATGAGCAGTTCTTC.

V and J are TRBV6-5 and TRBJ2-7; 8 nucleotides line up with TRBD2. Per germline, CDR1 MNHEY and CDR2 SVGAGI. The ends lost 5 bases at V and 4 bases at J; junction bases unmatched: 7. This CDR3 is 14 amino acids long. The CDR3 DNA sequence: TGTGCCAGCAGTCTGAGCGGGAGTAATTACGAGCAGTACTTC. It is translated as CASSLSGSNYEQYF.

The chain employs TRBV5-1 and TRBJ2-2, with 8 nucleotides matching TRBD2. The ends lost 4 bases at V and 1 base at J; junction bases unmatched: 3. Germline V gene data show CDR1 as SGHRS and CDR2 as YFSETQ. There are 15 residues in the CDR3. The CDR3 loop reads CASSELAGNTGELFF. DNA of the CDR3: TGCGCCAGCAGCGAGCTAGCGGGGAACACCGGGGAGCTGTTTTTT.

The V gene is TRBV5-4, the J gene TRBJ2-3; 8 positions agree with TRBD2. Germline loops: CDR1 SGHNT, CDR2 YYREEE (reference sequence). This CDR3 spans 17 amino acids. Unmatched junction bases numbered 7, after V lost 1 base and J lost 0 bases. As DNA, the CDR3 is TGTGCCAGCAGCTTGCGGCTAGCGGGTTTTAGCACAGATACGCAGTATTTT. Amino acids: CASSLRLAGFSTDTQYF.

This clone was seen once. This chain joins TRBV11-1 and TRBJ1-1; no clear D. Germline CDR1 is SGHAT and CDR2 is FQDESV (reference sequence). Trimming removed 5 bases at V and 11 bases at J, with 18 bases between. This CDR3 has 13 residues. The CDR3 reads CASSLPREGSAFF. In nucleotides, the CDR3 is TGTGCCAGCAGCCTCCCCCGGGAAGGCAGCGCTTTCTTT.

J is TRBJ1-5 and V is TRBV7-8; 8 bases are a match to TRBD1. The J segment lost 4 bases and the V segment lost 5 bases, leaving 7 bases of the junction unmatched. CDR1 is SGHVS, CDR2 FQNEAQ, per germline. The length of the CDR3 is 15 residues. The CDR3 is CASSARGTGNQPQHF. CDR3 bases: TGTGCCAGCAGCGCCCGGGGGACAGGTAATCAGCCCCAGCATTTT.

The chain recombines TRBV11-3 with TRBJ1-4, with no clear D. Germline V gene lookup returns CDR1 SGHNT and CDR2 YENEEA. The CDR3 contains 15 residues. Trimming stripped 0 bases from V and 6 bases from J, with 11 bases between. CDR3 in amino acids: CASSLDPRFDEKLFF. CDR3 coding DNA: TGTGCCAGCAGCTTAGATCCGAGATTCGATGAAAAACTGTTTTTT.

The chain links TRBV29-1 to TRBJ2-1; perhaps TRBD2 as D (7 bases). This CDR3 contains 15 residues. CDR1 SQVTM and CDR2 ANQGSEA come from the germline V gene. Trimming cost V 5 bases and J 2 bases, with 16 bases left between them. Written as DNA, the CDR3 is TGCAGCGTTTTGGGGGGAGGGGGAGCCTACAATGAGCAGTTCTTC. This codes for CSVLGGGGAYNEQFF.

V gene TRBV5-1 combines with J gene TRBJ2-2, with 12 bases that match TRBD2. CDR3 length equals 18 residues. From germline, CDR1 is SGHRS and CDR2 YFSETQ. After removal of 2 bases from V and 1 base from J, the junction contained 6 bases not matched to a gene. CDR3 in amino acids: CASSFSLAGGWNTGELFF. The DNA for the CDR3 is TGCGCCAGCAGCTTCTCACTAGCGGGGGGCTGGAACACCGGGGAGCTGTTTTTT.

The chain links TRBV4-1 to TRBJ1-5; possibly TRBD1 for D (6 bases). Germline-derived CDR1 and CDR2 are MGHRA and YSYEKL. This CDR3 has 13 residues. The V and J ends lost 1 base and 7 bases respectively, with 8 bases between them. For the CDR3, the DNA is TGCGCCAGCAGCCAAGCAGGGGAACAGCCCCAGCATTTT. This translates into CASSQAGEQPQHF.

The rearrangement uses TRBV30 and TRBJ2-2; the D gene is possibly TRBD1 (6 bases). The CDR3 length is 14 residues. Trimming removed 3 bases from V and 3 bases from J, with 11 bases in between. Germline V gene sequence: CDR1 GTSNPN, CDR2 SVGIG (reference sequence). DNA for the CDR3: TGTGCCTGGAGAGAGGACAGATACACCGGGGAGCTGTTTTTT. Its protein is CAWREDRYTGELFF.